A single sample is the source of the 24 T cell receptor beta chains below, sequenced in a study of blood T cell repertoires in COVID-19. The method was immunoSEQ multiplex PCR; TCRdb's version includes in-frame clones alone and lacks a portion of them. The data show about 260,000 clones, over 80% seen once. The sequencing input was PBMCs or T cells enriched from blood (not recorded which). The receptor source for this set is a man in his fifties or sixties who had been exposed to COVID-19.

The V gene is TRBV29-1, the J gene TRBJ1-1; D perhaps matches TRBD1 (5 bases). This CDR3 has 15 residues. CDR1 is SQVTM and CDR2 is ANQGSEA in the germline V gene. Trimming pared 4 bases from V and 0 bases from J, leaving 15 bases between. CDR3 nucleotide sequence: TGCAGCGTTGGCGGGGCAGCCAAAATGAACACTGAAGCTTTCTTT. It specifies CSVGGAAKMNTEAFF.

The rearrangement uses TRBV27 and TRBJ1-3; D unclear. The germline gives CDR1 MNHEY, CDR2 SMNVEV (reference sequence). V was pared by 5 bases and J by 0 bases, with 5 bases between. CDR3 length: 13 residues. This chain's CDR3 is CASSLGSGNTIYF. CDR3 DNA sequence: TGTGCCAGCAGTCTAGGCTCTGGAAACACCATATATTTT.

The V call is TRBV2, the J call TRBJ2-7; TRBD1 agrees at 11 bases. The CDR3 spans 13 residues. The V and J ends lost 6 bases and 4 bases, in that order; junction bases with no gene match: 2. Looked up from germline, CDR1 is SNHLY and CDR2 is FYNNEI. Written as DNA, the CDR3 is TGTGCCAGCAGGGGGACAGGGGGGTACGAGCAGTACTTC. This translates into CASRGTGGYEQYF.

The chain is built from TRBV11-3 and TRBJ2-1, with D possibly matching TRBD1 (6 bases). Deletions cut 5 bases from V and 7 bases from J, with 15 bases between. Germline V CDR1 and CDR2: SGHNT, YENEEA. The CDR3 length is 14 residues. The CDR3 bases are TGTGCCAGCAGCCTAGGACAGAGTTCGAATGAGCAGTTCTTC. As protein: CASSLGQSSNEQFF.

Remarks on this clone: This same CDR3 is encoded by further DNA sequences in the sample. The gene calls are TRBV29-1 and TRBJ1-2; D not resolved. Per the germline V gene, CDR1 is SQVTM and CDR2 is ANQGSEA. The CDR3 runs to 11 residues. Between the trimmed V and J ends, which lost 3 bases and 4 bases, there was a span of 6 bases. CDR3 nucleotide sequence: TGCAGCGTTGACAGAGGCTATGGCTACACCTTC. Its protein product is CSVDRGYGYTF.

The chain has TRBV18 and TRBJ2-5; 8 nucleotides line up with TRBD2. The CDR3 runs 12 residues. The junction had 3 bases not matched to a gene; V was cut back by 6 bases and J by 6 bases. CDR1 and CDR2 from the germline V gene are KGHSH and LQKENI. CDR3 residues: CASSGRAKTQYF. The CDR3 DNA reads as TGTGCCAGCTCCGGGAGGGCGAAGACCCAGTACTTC.

The chain is built from TRBV3-1 (or the pseudogene TRBV3-2) and TRBJ1-5, with 7 positions matching TRBD1. J was trimmed by 7 bases and V by 5 bases; bases with no gene match: 5. Germline lookup yields CDR1 LGHDT and CDR2 YNNKEL (reference sequence). The CDR3 runs to 13 residues. The CDR3, as DNA: TGTGCCAGCAGCTGGCAGGGGGGACAGCCCCAGCATTTT. Encoded protein: CASSWQGGQPQHF.

The V call is TRBV12-5, the J call TRBJ2-1; the D is unclear. Trimming shortened V by 7 bases and J by 9 bases, and 13 bases separated the two germline ends. Looked up from germline, CDR1 is LGHNT and CDR2 is FRNRAP. The CDR3 is 12 residues long. This CDR3 reads CASAPEVFEQFF. CDR3 bases: TGTGCTAGTGCCCCCGAGGTTTTTGAGCAGTTCTTC.

J is TRBJ2-1 and V is TRBV9; perhaps TRBD2 as D (5 bases). V lost 4 bases to trimming and J lost 5 bases, with 10 bases between them. Per the germline V gene, CDR1 is SGDLS and CDR2 is YYNGEE. The CDR3 sequence is 13 residues long. Here the CDR3 reads CASSTASHNEQFF. In nucleotides, the CDR3 is TGTGCCAGCAGCACCGCTAGCCACAATGAGCAGTTCTTC.

This clone appeared a few times. The chain joins TRBV7-3 to TRBJ2-1; TRBD2 matches at 11 bases. Losses at the gene ends were 5 bases for V and 7 bases for J; bases not matched to a gene: 10. CDR3 length: 16 amino acids. Germline V gene sequence: CDR1 SGHTA, CDR2 FQGTGA. The CDR3 coding sequence is TGTGCCAGCAGCATCGGGACTAGCGGAGGGGCGAATGAGCAGTTCTTC. Translated, it gives CASSIGTSGGANEQFF.

The DNA of the CDR3 is TGTGCCAGTAGTACCTCTCTACACAATGAGCAGTTCTTC. Protein: CASSTSLHNEQFF. The rearrangement uses TRBV19 and TRBJ2-1; no firm D call. Germline V gives CDR1 LNHDA, CDR2 SQIVND (reference sequence). The V and J ends lost 4 bases and 5 bases respectively, with 9 bases between them. The CDR3 runs 13 residues.

The V call is TRBV5-4, the J call TRBJ1-4; 12 bases match TRBD1. The CDR3 runs to 15 residues. Germline CDR1 and CDR2: SGHNT and YYREEE (reference sequence). V shed 2 bases and J 8 bases; nucleotides not matched to a gene: 4. CDR3 DNA: TGTGCCAGCAGCTTTACCGGGACAGGGGGCGAAAAACTGTTTTTT. This encodes CASSFTGTGGEKLFF.

This clone has just one count. The CDR3 spells CASSSGQGPNEKLFF. In nucleotides, the CDR3 is TGCGCCAGCAGCTCCGGACAGGGACCGAATGAAAAACTGTTTTTT. The V and J genes are TRBV5-1 and TRBJ1-4; TRBD1 matches 8 bases. The CDR3 has 15 residues. CDR1 SGHRS and CDR2 YFSETQ come from the germline V gene. Unmatched junction bases numbered 6, after V lost 3 bases and J lost 5 bases. The full variable domain, completed using reference TRBV5-1 and TRBJ1-4, is KAGVTQTPRYLIKTRGQQVTLSCSPISGHRSVSWYQQTPGQGLQFLFEYFSETQRNKGNFPGRFSGRQFSNSRSEMNVSTLELGDSALYLCASSSGQGPNEKLFFGSGTQLSVL.

There are a few counts of this clone. The rearrangement links TRBV14 to TRBJ1-1, with TRBD1 matching over 7 bases. Per germline, CDR1 SGHDN and CDR2 FVKESK. CDR3 size: 14 residues. V dropped 4 bases and J dropped 4; count of bases not matched to a gene: 6. CDR3 sequence (DNA): TGTGCCAGCAGCCCTTACAGGGGTGGCACTGAAGCTTTCTTT. This sequence encodes CASSPYRGGTEAFF. Together with reference TRBV14 and TRBJ1-1, the CDR3 gives the full variable domain: EAGVTQFPSHSVIEKGQTVTLRCDPISGHDNLYWYRRVMGKEIKFLLHFVKESKQDESGMPNNRFLAERTGGTYSTLKVQPAELEDSGVYFCASSPYRGGTEAFFGQGTRLTVV.

V and J are TRBV27 and TRBJ1-1; TRBD1 aligns across 9 bases. The junction had 5 bases not matched to a gene; V was cut back by 6 bases and J by 3 bases. The CDR3 sequence is 14 residues long. Germline V gene sequence: CDR1 MNHEY, CDR2 SMNVEV (reference sequence). The CDR3 DNA reads as TGTGCCAGCAGGGACCGGGACAGGGACACTGAAGCTTTCTTT. Translation gives CASRDRDRDTEAFF.

The V and J genes are TRBV28 and TRBJ2-7; TRBD1 agrees at 8 bases. V lost 8 bases to trimming and J lost 3 bases; unmatched junction nucleotides: 6. Germline V gene lookup returns CDR1 MDHEN and CDR2 SYDVKM. The CDR3 sequence is 13 residues long. CDR3 DNA sequence: TGTGCCAGCTGGTCCGACAGGGGCTACGAGCAGTACTTC. Its protein is CASWSDRGYEQYF.

This rearrangement joins TRBV30 to TRBJ1-3; D gene uncertain. Trimming shortened V by 2 bases and J by 3 bases, and 14 bases separated the two germline ends. The CDR3 runs 15 residues. CDR1 GTSNPN and CDR2 SVGIG come from the germline V gene (reference sequence). The CDR3 DNA is TGTGCCTGGAGTCTACGGGGTGCGGATGGAAACACCATATATTTT. Its protein product is CAWSLRGADGNTIYF.

V usage is TRBV4-2 and J usage is TRBJ1-3, with TRBD1 matching 8 bases. The CDR3 covers 15 residues. V lost 2 bases and J lost 4; bases outside the gene matches: 4. Germline CDR1 is LGHNA and CDR2 is YNFKEQ. The DNA for the CDR3 is TGTGCCAGCAGCCAATCCAGGGGGCGAGGAAACACCATATATTTT. Translated, it gives CASSQSRGRGNTIYF.

In this sample, this clone turned up once. The chain recombines TRBV7-8 with TRBJ2-7; TRBD1 matches 8 bases. This CDR3 is built from 14 residues. The V gene's germline CDR1 is SGHVS and CDR2 FQNEAQ. J was trimmed by 5 bases and V by 5 bases; bases with no gene match: 8. The CDR3 DNA follows: TGTGCCAGCAGCATGACAGGGGTATTCCACGAGCAGTACTTC. Translated: CASSMTGVFHEQYF. Using reference TRBV7-8 and TRBJ2-7 for the parts outside the CDR3, the full variable domain is GAGVSQSPRYKVAKRGQDVALRCDPISGHVSLFWYQQALGQGPEFLTYFQNEAQLDKSGLPSDRFFAERPEGSVSTLKIQRTQQEDSAVYLCASSMTGVFHEQYFGPGTRLTVT.

CDR3 DNA sequence: TGTGCCAGCAGTTTTCTTCCATATCTAGAGCAGTACGTC. This translates into CASSFLPYLEQYV. J is TRBJ2-7 and V is TRBV28; D not certain. V was cut by 3 bases and J by 7 bases, with 13 bases left in between. Germline CDR1 is MDHEN and CDR2 is SYDVKM. The CDR3 is 13 amino acids.

This rearrangement joins TRBV7-9 to TRBJ2-5, with 8 bases fitting TRBD2. This CDR3 spans 14 amino acids. CDR1 is SEHNR, CDR2 FQNEAQ, per germline (reference sequence). The V gene end was trimmed by 4 bases and the J gene end by 8 bases; junction bases not matched to a gene: 9. This CDR3 reads CASSSLAGKRTQYF. DNA of the CDR3: TGTGCCAGCAGCTCCCTAGCGGGCAAGAGAACCCAGTACTTC.

This clone was seen once. The rearrangement uses TRBV27 and TRBJ2-7, with a possible D match to TRBD1 (6 bases). CDR1 and CDR2 (germline): MNHEY, SMNVEV (reference sequence). Trimming left V 7 bases short and J 7 bases short, with 26 bases between. This CDR3 is built from 16 residues. CDR3 region: CASKASWQGLSGEQYF. In DNA, the CDR3 is TGTGCCAGCAAAGCTTCTTGGCAGGGGTTGTCGGGGGAGCAGTACTTC.

The rearrangement uses TRBV11-2 and TRBJ2-7; a possible D gene is TRBD1 (6 bases). V gave up 1 base and J gave up 5 bases, with 12 bases separating them. Germline V gene sequence: CDR1 SGHAT, CDR2 FQNNGV. The CDR3 has 14 amino acids. CDR3 DNA sequence: TGTGCCAGCAGCTTAGTTGGCAGGGGTAACGAGCAGTACTTC. Translating it yields CASSLVGRGNEQYF.

The gene calls are TRBV5-1 and TRBJ2-7; 7 positions match TRBD2. The CDR3 length is 16 residues. Germline trimming cut 0 bases from V and 5 bases from J; bases unmatched to any gene: 11. In germline, CDR1 is SGHRS, CDR2 YFSETQ. The CDR3 is CASSLGRGRVNDEQYF. The DNA for the CDR3 is TGCGCCAGCAGCTTGGGCCGTGGGAGGGTTAATGACGAGCAGTACTTC.